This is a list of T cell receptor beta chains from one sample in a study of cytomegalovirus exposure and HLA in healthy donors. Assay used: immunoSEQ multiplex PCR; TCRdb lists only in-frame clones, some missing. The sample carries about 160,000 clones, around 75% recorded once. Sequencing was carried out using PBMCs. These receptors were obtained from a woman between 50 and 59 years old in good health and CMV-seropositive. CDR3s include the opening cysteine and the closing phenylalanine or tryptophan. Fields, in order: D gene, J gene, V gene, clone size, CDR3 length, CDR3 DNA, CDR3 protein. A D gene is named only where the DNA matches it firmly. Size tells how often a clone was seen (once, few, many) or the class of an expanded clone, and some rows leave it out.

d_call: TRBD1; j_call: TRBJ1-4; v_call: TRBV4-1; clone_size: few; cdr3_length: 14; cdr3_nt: TGCGCCAGCAGCCAAGTTACAGGGGAGAAAAAACTGTTTTTT; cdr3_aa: CASSQVTGEKKLFF
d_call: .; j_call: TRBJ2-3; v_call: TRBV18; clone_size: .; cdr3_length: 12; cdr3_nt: TGTGCCAGCTCGGCCAGCACAGATACGCAGTATTTT; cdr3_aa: CASSASTDTQYF
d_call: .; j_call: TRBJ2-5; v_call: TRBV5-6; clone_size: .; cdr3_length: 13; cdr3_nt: TGTGCCAGCAGCTTGAGGGGCCAAGAGACCCAGTACTTC; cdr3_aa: CASSLRGQETQYF
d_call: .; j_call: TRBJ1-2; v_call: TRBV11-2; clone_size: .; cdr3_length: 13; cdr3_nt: TGTGCCAGCAGCAGGGAGGGGCAAGGGGGCTACACCTTC; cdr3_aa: CASSREGQGGYTF
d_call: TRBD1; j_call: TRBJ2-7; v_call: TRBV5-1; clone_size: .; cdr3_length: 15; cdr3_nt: TGCGCCAGCAGCTTGGGAAGACAGGGGATTTACGAGCAGTACTTC; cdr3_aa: CASSLGRQGIYEQYF
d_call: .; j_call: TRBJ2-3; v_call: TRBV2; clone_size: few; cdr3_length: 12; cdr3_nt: TGTGCCAGCAGTGAATACGGGGATACGCAGTATTTT; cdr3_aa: CASSEYGDTQYF
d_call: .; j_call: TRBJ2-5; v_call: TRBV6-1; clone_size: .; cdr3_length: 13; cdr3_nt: TGTGCCAGATACAGGGTCGGCGAAGAGACCCAGTACTTC; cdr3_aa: CARYRVGEETQYF
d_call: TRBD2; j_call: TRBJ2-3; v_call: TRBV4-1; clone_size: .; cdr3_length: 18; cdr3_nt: TGCGCCAGCAGCCAAGATTTCCAGCGGGGGGGCGGCACAGATACGCAGTATTTT; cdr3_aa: CASSQDFQRGGGTDTQYF
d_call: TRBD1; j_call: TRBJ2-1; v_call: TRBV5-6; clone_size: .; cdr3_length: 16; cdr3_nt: TGTGCCAGCAGCTTGGTTGGGACAGGGTCCCTCAATGAGCAGTTCTTC; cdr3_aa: CASSLVGTGSLNEQFF
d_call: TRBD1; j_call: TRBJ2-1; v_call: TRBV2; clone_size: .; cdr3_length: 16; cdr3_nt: TGTGCCAGCAGTAGACAGGGGAAGAGCTCCTACAATGAGCAGTTCTTC; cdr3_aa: CASSRQGKSSYNEQFF
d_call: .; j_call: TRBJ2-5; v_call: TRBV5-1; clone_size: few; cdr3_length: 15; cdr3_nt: TGCGCCAGCAGCGCCCCGACAGGAACCCAAGAGACCCAGTACTTC; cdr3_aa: CASSAPTGTQETQYF
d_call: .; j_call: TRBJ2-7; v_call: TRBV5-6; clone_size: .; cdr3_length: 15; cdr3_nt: TGTGCCAGCAGCTTGGCTTGGACAGAAGTCTACGAGCAGTACTTC; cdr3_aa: CASSLAWTEVYEQYF
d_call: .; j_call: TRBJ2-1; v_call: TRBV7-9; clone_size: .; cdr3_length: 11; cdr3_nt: TGTGCCAGCAGGGGCGACAATGAGCAGTTCTTC; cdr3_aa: CASRGDNEQFF
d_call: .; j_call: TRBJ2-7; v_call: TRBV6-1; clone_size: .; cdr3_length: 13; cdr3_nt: TGTGCCAGCAGCCCCCTGGGGCCGGGCGAGCAGTACTTC; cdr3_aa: CASSPLGPGEQYF
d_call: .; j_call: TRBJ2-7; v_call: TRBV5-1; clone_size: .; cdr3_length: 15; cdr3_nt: TGCGCCAGCAGATTTTTAACGGACTTAACCTACGAGCAGTACTTC; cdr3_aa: CASRFLTDLTYEQYF
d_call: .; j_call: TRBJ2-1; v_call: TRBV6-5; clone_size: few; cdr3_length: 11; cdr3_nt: TGTGCCAGCAGTTTCCAGACAGAGCAGTTCTTC; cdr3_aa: CASSFQTEQFF
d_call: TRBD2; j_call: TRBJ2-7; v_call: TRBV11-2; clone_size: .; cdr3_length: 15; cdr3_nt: TGTGCCAGCAGCCAGACTAGCGGGGGGTTTTACGAGCAGTACTTC; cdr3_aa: CASSQTSGGFYEQYF
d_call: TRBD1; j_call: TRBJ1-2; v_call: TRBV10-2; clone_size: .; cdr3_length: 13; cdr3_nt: TGCGCCAGCAGTGTGACAGGGGCACGTGGCTACACCTTC; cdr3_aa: CASSVTGARGYTF
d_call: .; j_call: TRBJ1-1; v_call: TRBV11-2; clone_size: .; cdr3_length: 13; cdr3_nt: TGTGCCAGCAGCCTTACAGGGACCACTGAAGCTTTCTTT; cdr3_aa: CASSLTGTTEAFF
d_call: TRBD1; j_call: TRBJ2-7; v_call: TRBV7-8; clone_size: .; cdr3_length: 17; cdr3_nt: TGTGCCAGCAGCTTCGCTGGGGGACAGGGGGCCTCCTACGAGCAGTACTTC; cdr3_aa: CASSFAGGQGASYEQYF
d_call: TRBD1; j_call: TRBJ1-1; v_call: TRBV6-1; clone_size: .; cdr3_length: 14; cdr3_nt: TGTGCCAGCAGCCACGACAGGGCGCGCACTGAAGCTTTCTTT; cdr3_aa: CASSHDRARTEAFF
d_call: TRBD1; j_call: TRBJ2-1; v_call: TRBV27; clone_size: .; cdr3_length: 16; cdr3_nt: TGTGCCAGCAGTTTATCCCAGGGGGACAACTTCAATGAGCAGTTCTTC; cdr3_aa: CASSLSQGDNFNEQFF
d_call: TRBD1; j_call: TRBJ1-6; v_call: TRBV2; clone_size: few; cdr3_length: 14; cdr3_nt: TGTGCCAGCAGTACGACAGGGGATAATTCACCCCTCCACTTT; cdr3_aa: CASSTTGDNSPLHF
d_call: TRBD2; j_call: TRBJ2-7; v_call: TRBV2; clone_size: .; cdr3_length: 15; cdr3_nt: TGTGCCAGCAGTGGATCTAGCGGGGGTTCCTACGAGCAGTACTTC; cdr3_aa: CASSGSSGGSYEQYF